This record concerns one TCR beta chain sequence. Its cognate antigen is unknown. The sample originates from a study of shared clonotypes between healthy human individuals. Broader study findings: Shared clonotypes across all four donors exceeded non-shared ones in generation probability.

The length of the CDR3 is 13 residues. Trimming pared 5 bases from V and 6 bases from J, leaving 13 bases between. Germline CDR1 and CDR2: MNHEY and SMNVEV (reference sequence). Cells designated naive CD8 were CD45RO-negative and were positively selected for CCR7, with terminally differentiated effector memory CD45RA+ cells excluded. Produced via immunoSEQ multiplex PCR; TCRdb's table is partial and in-frame only. This sample has around 1.9 million clones, with 85% to 95% found just once. This chain joins TRBV27 and TRBJ1-2, with unresolved D. The source of this sequence is a man younger than 35 in good health. Some clones in this sample may be carry-over from other donors' samples. The sequenced sample was naive CD8+ T cells from PBMCs. The CDR3 DNA reads as TGTGCCAGCAGTCGAACGGGTCCAAATGGCTACACCTTC. Translation gives CASSRTGPNGYTF.